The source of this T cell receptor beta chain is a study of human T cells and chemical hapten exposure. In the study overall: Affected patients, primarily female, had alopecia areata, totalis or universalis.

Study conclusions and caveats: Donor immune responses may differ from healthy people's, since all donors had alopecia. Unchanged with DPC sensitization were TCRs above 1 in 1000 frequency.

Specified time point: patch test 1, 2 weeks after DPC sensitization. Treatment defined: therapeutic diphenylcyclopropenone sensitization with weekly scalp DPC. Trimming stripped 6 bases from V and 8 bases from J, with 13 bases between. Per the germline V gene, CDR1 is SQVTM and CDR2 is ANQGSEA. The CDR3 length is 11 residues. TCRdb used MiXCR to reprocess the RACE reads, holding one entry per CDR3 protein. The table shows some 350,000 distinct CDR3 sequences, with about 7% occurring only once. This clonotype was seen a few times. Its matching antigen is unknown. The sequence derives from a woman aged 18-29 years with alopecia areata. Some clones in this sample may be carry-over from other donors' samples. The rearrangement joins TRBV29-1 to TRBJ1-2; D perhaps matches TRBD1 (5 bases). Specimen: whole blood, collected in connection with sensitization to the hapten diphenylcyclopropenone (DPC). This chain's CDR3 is CSVGGFVGYTF. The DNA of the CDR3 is TGCAGCGTCGGGGGTTTTGTCGGCTACACCTTC.